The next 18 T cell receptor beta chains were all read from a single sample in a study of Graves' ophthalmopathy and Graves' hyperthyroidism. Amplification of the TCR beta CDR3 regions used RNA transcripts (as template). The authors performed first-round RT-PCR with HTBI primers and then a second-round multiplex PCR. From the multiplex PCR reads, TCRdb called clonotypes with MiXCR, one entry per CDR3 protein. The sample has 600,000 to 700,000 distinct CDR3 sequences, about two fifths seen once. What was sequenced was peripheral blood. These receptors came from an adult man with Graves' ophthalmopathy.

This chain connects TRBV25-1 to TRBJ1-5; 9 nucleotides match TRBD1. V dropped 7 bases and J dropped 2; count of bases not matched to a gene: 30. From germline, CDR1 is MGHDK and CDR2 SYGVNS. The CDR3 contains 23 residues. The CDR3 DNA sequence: TGTGCCAGCACCCTGGAGGCGGGGACAGGGAGGACTTTCTTTGGGCAAGGCAATCAGCCCCAGCATTTT. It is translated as CASTLEAGTGRTFFGQGNQPQHF.

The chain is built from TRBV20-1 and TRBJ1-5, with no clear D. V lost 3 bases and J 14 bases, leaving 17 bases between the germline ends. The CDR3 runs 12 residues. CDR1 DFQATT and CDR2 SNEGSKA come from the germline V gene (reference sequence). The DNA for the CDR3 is TGCAGTGCTAGGTTAGGGTCTAGCTACGAGCATTTT. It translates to CSARLGSSYEHF.

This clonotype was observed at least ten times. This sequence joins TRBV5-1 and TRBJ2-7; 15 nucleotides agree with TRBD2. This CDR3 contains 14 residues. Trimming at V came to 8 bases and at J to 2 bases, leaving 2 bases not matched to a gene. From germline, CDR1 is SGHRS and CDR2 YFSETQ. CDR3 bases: TGCGCCAGTGGACTAGCGGGGGGGACCTACGAGCAGTACTTC. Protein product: CASGLAGGTYEQYF.

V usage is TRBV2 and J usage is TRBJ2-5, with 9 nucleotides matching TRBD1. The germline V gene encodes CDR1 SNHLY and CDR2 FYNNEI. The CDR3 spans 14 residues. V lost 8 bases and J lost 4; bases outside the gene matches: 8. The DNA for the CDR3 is TGTGCCAGCGGTGGGACAGGGAGGTTAGAGACCCAGTACTTC. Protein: CASGGTGRLETQYF.

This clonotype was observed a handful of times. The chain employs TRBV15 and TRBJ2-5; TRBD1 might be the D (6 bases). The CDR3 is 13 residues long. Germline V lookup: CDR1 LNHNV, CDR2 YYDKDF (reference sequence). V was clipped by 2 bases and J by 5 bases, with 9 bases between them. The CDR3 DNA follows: TGTGCCACCAGCAGAAAAGGGGGTGAGACCCAGTACTTC. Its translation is CATSRKGGETQYF.

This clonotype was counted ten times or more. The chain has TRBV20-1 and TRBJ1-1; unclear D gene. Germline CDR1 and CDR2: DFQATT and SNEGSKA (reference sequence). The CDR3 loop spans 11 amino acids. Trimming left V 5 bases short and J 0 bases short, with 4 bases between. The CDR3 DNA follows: TGCAGTGCTGGCATGAACACTGAAGCTTTCTTT. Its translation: CSAGMNTEAFF.

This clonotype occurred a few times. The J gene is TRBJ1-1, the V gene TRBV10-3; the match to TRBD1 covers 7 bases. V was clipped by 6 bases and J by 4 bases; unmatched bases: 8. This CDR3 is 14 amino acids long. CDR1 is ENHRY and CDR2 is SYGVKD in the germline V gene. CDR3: CAISPSSGGTEAFF. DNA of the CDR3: TGTGCCATCAGCCCCAGCTCAGGGGGCACTGAAGCTTTCTTT.

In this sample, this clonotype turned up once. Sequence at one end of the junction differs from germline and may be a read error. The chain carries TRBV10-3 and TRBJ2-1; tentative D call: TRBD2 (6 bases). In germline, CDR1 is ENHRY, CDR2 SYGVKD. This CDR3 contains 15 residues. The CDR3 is CASSVAAGMNNEQFF. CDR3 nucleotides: TGTGCCAGCAGTGTAGCGGCAGGGATGAACAATGAGCAGTTCTTC.

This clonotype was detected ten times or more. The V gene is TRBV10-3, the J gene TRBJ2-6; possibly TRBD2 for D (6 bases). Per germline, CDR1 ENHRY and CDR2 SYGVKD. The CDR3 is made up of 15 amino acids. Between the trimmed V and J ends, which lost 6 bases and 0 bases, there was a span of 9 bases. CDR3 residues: CAIRRESSGANVLTF. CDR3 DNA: TGTGCCATCAGACGGGAGAGCTCTGGGGCCAACGTCCTGACTTTC.

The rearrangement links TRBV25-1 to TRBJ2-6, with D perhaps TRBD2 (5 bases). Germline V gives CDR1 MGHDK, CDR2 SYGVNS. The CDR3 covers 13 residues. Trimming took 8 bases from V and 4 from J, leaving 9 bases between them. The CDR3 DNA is TGTGCCAGCTCACGCGGGGGGGCCAACGTCCTGACTTTC. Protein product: CASSRGGANVLTF.

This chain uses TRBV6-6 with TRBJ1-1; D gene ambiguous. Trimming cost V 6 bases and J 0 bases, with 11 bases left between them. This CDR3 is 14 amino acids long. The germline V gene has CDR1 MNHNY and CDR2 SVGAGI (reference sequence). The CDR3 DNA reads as TGTGCCAGCAGCAAGGTGCTAATGAACACTGAAGCTTTCTTT. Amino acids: CASSKVLMNTEAFF.

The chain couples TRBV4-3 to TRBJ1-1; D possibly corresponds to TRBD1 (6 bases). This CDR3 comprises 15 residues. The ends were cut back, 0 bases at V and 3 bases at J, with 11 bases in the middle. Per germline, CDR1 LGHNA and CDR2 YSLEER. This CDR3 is CASSQETGLDTEAFF. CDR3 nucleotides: TGCGCCAGCAGCCAAGAAACAGGGTTGGACACTGAAGCTTTCTTT.

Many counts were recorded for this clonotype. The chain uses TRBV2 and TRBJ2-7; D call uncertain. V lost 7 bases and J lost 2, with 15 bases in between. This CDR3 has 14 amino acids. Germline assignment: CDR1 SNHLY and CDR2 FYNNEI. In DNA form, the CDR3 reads TGTGCCAGCACCGGTTTCTCGGATCCCTACGAGCAGTACTTC. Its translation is CASTGFSDPYEQYF.

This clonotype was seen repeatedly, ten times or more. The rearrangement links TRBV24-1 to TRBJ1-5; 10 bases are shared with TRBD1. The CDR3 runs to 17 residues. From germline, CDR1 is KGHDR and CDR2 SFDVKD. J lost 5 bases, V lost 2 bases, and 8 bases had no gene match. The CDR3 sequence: CATSDSSGQGHHQPQHF. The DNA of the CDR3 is TGTGCCACCAGTGATTCCTCGGGACAGGGGCATCATCAGCCCCAGCATTTT.

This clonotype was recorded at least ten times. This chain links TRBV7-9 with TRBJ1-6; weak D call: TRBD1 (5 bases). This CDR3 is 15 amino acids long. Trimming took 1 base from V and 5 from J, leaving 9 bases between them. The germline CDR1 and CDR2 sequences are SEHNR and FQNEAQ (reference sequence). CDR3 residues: CASSLGRDDNSPLHF. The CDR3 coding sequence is TGTGCCAGCAGCTTAGGCAGGGACGATAATTCACCCCTCCACTTT.

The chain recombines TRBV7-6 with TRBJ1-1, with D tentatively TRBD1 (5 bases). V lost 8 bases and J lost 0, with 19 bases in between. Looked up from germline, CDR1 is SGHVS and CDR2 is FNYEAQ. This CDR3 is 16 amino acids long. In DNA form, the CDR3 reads TGTGCCAGCCGACTTACCTCCCAGGGAATGAACACTGAAGCTTTCTTT. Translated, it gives CASRLTSQGMNTEAFF.

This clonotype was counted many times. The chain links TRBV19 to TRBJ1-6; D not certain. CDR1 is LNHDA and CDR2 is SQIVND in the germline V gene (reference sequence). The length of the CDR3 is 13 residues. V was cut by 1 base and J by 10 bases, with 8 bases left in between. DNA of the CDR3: TGTGCCAGTAGTATAGCTGGTGGCTCACCCCTCCACTTT. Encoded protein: CASSIAGGSPLHF.

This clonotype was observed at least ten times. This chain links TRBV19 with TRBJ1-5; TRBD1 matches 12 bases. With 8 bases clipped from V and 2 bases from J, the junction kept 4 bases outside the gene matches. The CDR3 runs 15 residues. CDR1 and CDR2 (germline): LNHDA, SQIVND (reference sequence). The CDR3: CASGGTGGGNQPQHF. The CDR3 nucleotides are TGTGCCAGTGGGGGGACAGGGGGCGGCAATCAGCCCCAGCATTTT.